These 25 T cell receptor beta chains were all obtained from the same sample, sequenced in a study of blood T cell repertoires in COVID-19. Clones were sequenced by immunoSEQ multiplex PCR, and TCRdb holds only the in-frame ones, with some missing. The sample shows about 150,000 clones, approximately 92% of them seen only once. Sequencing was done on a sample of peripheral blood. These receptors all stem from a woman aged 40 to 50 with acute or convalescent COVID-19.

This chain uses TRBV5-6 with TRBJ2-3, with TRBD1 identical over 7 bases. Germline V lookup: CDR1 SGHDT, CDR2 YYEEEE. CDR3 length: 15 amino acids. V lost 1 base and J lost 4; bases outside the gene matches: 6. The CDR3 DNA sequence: TGTGCCAGCAGCTTGTACGGTGGGACAGCAGATACGCAGTATTTT. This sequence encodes CASSLYGGTADTQYF.

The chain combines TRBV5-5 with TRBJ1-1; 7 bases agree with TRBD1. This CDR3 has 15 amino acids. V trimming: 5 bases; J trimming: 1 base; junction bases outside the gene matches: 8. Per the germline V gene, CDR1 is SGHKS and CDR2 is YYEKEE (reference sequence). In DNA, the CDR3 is TGTGCCAGCAGTTGGACCGGGACAGAGAACACTGAAGCTTTCTTT. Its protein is CASSWTGTENTEAFF. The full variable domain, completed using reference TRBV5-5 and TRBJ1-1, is DAGVTQSPTHLIKTRGQQVTLRCSPISGHKSVSWYQQVLGQGPQFIFQYYEKEERGRGNFPDRFSARQFPNYSSELNVNALLLGDSALYLCASSWTGTENTEAFFGQGTRLTVV.

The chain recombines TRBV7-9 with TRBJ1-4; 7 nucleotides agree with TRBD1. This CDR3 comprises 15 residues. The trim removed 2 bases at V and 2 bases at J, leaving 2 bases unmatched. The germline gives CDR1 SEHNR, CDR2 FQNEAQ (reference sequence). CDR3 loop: CASSLSGQTNEKLFF. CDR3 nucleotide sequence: TGTGCCAGCAGCTTATCGGGACAGACTAATGAAAAACTGTTTTTT.

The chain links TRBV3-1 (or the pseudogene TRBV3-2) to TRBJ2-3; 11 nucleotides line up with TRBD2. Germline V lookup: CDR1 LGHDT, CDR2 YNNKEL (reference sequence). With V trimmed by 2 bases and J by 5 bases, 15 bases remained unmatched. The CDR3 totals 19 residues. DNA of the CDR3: TGTGCCAGCAGCCAAACAAGAACCGGGACTAGCGGTTTAATAGATACGCAGTATTTT. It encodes CASSQTRTGTSGLIDTQYF.

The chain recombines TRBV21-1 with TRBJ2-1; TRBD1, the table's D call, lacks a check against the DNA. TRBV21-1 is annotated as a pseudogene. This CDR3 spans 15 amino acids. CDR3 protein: CASTPEGHMYNEQFF. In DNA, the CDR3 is TGTGCCAGCACCCCAGAAGGACACATGTACAATGAGCAGTTCTTC.

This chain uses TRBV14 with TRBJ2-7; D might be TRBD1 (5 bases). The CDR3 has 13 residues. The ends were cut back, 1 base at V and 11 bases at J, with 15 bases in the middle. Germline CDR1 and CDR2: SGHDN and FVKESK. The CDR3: CASSQASRANKYF. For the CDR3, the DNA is TGTGCCAGCAGCCAAGCCTCCAGGGCCAACAAGTACTTC.

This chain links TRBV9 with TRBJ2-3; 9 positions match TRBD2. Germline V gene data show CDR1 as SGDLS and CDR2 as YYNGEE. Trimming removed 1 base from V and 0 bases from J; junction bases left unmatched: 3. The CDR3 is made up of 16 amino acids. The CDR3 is CASSVLAGGSTDTQYF. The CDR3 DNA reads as TGTGCCAGCAGCGTATTGGCGGGGGGGAGCACAGATACGCAGTATTTT.

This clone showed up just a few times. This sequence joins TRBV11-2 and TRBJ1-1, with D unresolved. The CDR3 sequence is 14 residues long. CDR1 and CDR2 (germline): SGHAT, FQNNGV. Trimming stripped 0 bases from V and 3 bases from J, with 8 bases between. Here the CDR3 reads CASSLDLGDTEAFF. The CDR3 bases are TGTGCCAGCAGCTTAGATTTAGGAGACACTGAAGCTTTCTTT.

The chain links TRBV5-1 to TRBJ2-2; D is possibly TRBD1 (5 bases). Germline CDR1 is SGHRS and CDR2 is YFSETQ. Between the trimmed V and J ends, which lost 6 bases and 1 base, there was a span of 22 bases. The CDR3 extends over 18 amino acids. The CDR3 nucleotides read TGCGCCAGCAACCCCTACCTGGGGCCGCAAATGAACACCGGGGAGCTGTTTTTT. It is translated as CASNPYLGPQMNTGELFF.

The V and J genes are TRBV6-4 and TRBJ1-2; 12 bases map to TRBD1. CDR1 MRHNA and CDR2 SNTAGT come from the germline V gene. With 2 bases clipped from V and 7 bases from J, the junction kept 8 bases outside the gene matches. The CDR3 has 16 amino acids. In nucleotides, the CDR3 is TGTGCCAGCAGTGACCAGGCGGGACAGGGGGCGCCTGGCTACACCTTC. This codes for CASSDQAGQGAPGYTF.

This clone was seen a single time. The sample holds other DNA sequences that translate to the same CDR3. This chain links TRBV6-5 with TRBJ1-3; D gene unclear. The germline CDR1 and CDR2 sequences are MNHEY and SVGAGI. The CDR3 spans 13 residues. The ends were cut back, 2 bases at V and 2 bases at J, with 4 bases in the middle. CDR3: CASSYRAGNTIYF. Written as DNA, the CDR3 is TGTGCCAGCAGTTACCGAGCTGGAAACACCATATATTTT.

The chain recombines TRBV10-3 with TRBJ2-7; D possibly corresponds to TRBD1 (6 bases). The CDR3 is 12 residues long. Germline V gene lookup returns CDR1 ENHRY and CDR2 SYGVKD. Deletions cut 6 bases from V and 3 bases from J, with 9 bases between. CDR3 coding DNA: TGTGCCATCAGCCTGGACAGCTACGAGCAGTACTTC. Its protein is CAISLDSYEQYF.

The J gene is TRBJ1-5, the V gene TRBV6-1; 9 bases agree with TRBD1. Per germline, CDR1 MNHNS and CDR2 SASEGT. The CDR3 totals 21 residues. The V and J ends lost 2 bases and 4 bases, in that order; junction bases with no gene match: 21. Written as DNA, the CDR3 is TGTGCCAGCAGTGAATCACTCGCGAATCCGACAGGGGGGACTGCGAATCAGCCCCAGCATTTT. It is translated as CASSESLANPTGGTANQPQHF.

As DNA, the CDR3 is TGTGCCAGCAGCCAAGATTCGGGCAATGAGCAGTTCTTC. It translates to CASSQDSGNEQFF. This chain connects TRBV3-1 (or the pseudogene TRBV3-2) to TRBJ2-1; D remains unclear. Germline V CDR1 and CDR2: LGHDT, YNNKEL (reference sequence). CDR3 length: 13 residues. V gave up 0 bases and J gave up 6 bases, with 6 bases separating them.

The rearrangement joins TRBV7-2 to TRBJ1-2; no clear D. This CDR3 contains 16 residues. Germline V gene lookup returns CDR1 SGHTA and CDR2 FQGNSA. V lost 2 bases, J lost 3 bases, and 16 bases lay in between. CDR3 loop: CASSLMVRPVDYGYTF. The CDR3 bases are TGTGCCAGCAGCTTAATGGTGCGGCCCGTGGACTATGGCTACACCTTC.

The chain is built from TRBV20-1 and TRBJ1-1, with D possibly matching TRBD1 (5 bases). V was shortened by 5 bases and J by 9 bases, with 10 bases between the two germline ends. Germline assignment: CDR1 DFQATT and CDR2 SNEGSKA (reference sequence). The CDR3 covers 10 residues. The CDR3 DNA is TGCAGTGCTCAGGACAATAAAGCTTTCTTT. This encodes CSAQDNKAFF.

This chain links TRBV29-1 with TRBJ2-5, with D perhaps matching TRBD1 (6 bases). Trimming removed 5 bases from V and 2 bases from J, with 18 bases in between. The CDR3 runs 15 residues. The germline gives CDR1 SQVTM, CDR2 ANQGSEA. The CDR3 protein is CSVSMGLGGQETQYF. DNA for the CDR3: TGCAGCGTTTCGATGGGTTTAGGGGGACAAGAGACCCAGTACTTC.

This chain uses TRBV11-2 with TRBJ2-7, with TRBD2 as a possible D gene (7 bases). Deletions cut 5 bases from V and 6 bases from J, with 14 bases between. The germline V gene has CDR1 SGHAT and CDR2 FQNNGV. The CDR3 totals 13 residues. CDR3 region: CASSPLGGGEQYF. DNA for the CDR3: TGTGCCAGCAGCCCCCTGGGAGGGGGCGAGCAGTACTTC.

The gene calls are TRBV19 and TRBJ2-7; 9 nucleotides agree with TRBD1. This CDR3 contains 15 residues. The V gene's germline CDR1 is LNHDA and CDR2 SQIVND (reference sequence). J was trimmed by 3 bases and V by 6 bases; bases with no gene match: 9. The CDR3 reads CASRAGQGKIYEQYF. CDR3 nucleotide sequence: TGTGCCAGTAGGGCGGGACAGGGAAAAATCTACGAGCAGTACTTC.

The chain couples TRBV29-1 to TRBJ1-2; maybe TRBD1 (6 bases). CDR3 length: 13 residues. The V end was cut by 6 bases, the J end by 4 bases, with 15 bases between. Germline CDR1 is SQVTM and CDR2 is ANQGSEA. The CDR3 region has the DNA TGCAGCGTACAACGACAGGATTTCTATGGCTACACCTTC. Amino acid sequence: CSVQRQDFYGYTF.

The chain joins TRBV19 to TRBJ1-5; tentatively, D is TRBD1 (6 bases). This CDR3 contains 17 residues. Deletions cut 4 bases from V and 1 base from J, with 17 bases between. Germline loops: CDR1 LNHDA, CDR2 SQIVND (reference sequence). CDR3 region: CASSSNPRGWSNQPQHF. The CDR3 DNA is TGTGCCAGTAGTAGCAACCCCAGGGGTTGGAGCAATCAGCCCCAGCATTTT.

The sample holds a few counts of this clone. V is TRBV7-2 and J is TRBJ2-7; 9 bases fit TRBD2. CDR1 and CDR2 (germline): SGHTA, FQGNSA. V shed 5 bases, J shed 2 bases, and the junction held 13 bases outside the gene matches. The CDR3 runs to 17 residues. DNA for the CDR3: TGTGCCAGCAGCCCAGATCTGGAGCGACTAGCGGCCTACGAGCAGTACTTC. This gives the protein CASSPDLERLAAYEQYF.

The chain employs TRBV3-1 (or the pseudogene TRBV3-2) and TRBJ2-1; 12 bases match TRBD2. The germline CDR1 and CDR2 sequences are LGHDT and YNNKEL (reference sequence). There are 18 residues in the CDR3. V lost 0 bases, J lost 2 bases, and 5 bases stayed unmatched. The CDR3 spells CASSQESSGGGTYNEQFF. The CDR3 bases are TGTGCCAGCAGCCAAGAGTCTAGCGGGGGGGGGACCTACAATGAGCAGTTCTTC.

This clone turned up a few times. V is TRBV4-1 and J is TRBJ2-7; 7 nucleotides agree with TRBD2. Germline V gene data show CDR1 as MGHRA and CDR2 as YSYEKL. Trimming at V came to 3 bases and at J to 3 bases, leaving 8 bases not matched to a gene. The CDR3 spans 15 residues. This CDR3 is CASSQGLLAVYEQYF. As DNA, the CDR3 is TGCGCCAGCAGCCAGGGACTTCTAGCGGTCTACGAGCAGTACTTC.

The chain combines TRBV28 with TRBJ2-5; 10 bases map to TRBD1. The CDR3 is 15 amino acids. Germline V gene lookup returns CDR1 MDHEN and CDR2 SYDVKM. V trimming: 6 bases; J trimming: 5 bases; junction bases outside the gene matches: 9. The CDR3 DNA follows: TGTGCCAGCAGCCGACAGACAGGGGGCAGGGAGACCCAGTACTTC. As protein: CASSRQTGGRETQYF. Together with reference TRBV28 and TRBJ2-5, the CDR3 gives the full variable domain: DVKVTQSSRYLVKRTGEKVFLECVQDMDHENMFWYRQDPGLGLRLIYFSYDVKMKEKGDIPEGYSVSREKKERFSLILESASTNQTSMYLCASSRQTGGRETQYFGPGTRLLVL.